These T cell receptor beta chains were read from a single sample in a study of blood T cell repertoires in COVID-19. The table came from immunoSEQ multiplex PCR; TCRdb's copy has only in-frame clones and leaves some out. Counted here are around 170,000 clones, around two thirds occurring once; the ten biggest clones make up around 3%. Sequencing was done on a sample of peripheral blood. The receptors were gathered from a woman over 75 with acute or convalescent COVID-19. CDR3s leave out the opening cysteine and the closing phenylalanine or tryptophan. Some rows have no size entry. The others give once, few or many, or a class for an expanded clone.

cdr3_aa: ASSVMGALNYGYT
v_call: TRBV9
j_call: TRBJ1-2
clone_size: few

cdr3_aa: SVEDRGSDTQY
v_call: TRBV29-1
j_call: TRBJ2-3
clone_size: .

cdr3_aa: ASSLSRQGNYEQY
v_call: TRBV28
j_call: TRBJ2-7
clone_size: .

cdr3_aa: SASSGEGTQY
v_call: TRBV20-1
j_call: TRBJ2-5
clone_size: .

cdr3_aa: ASSRDRVGNQPQH
v_call: TRBV7-9
j_call: TRBJ1-5
clone_size: few

cdr3_aa: AWSFGYHTGELF
v_call: TRBV30
j_call: TRBJ2-2
clone_size: .

cdr3_aa: ASSLARGSDTDTQY
v_call: TRBV5-4
j_call: TRBJ2-3
clone_size: .

cdr3_aa: ASTADRALRPQH
v_call: TRBV19
j_call: TRBJ1-5
clone_size: .

cdr3_aa: ASSLRQGYNEQF
v_call: TRBV5-1
j_call: TRBJ2-1
clone_size: .

cdr3_aa: ASSQSTGGWPLH
v_call: TRBV28
j_call: TRBJ1-6
clone_size: .

cdr3_aa: ASSVDGQGVYGYT
v_call: TRBV9
j_call: TRBJ1-2
clone_size: .

cdr3_aa: ASSWSTSGSGEQY
v_call: TRBV7-9
j_call: TRBJ2-7
clone_size: .

cdr3_aa: ASTLDRAAGNTIY
v_call: TRBV5-4
j_call: TRBJ1-3
clone_size: .

cdr3_aa: ASNSGTVTEAF
v_call: TRBV12-3/TRBV12-4
j_call: TRBJ1-1
clone_size: few

cdr3_aa: ASSQDADLQGGNEKLF
v_call: TRBV4-1
j_call: TRBJ1-4
clone_size: .

cdr3_aa: ASSLSRAGPSYNEQF
v_call: TRBV11-2
j_call: TRBJ2-1
clone_size: once

cdr3_aa: ASSQEEGLAGDTQY
v_call: TRBV3-1/TRBV3-2
j_call: TRBJ2-3
clone_size: once

cdr3_aa: ASSPPVDQGAFRLGGNTIY
v_call: TRBV18
j_call: TRBJ1-3
clone_size: few

cdr3_aa: ASTSGSSYNEQF
v_call: TRBV5-4
j_call: TRBJ2-1
clone_size: .

cdr3_aa: SVGGFDEKLF
v_call: TRBV29-1
j_call: TRBJ1-4
clone_size: .

cdr3_aa: ASSLDPYSSEQF
v_call: TRBV11-2
j_call: TRBJ2-1
clone_size: .

cdr3_aa: ASSTGYSNQPQH
v_call: TRBV5-1
j_call: TRBJ1-5
clone_size: .

cdr3_aa: ASSRLAGVKF
v_call: TRBV7-2
j_call: TRBJ2-1
clone_size: .

cdr3_aa: ASSFTGTSGTGELF
v_call: TRBV5-8
j_call: TRBJ2-2
clone_size: .

cdr3_aa: ASSESRGYGYT
v_call: TRBV10-2
j_call: TRBJ1-2
clone_size: .

cdr3_aa: ASSARDREKLF
v_call: TRBV9
j_call: TRBJ1-4
clone_size: .

cdr3_aa: ASSLPFKDRTSYEQY
v_call: TRBV28
j_call: TRBJ2-7
clone_size: .

cdr3_aa: ASSLSGYDDQPQH
v_call: TRBV28
j_call: TRBJ1-5
clone_size: .

cdr3_aa: ASSLVLAGYNEQF
v_call: TRBV5-6
j_call: TRBJ2-1
clone_size: .

cdr3_aa: ASSFTRGGQPQH
v_call: TRBV7-2
j_call: TRBJ1-5
clone_size: .

cdr3_aa: ASSEALFQPQH
v_call: TRBV6-1
j_call: TRBJ1-5
clone_size: .

cdr3_aa: ASSLATGRMNTEAF
v_call: TRBV7-9
j_call: TRBJ1-1
clone_size: once

cdr3_aa: ASSIGTSGRGYNEQF
v_call: TRBV7-2
j_call: TRBJ2-1
clone_size: .

cdr3_aa: ASSLGGVSYNEQF
v_call: TRBV5-4
j_call: TRBJ2-1
clone_size: few

cdr3_aa: ASSLGGGERMNTEAF
v_call: TRBV5-1
j_call: TRBJ1-1
clone_size: .

cdr3_aa: ASLQESNQPQH
v_call: TRBV2
j_call: TRBJ1-5
clone_size: .

cdr3_aa: ASSPRRGGEAGANVLT
v_call: TRBV9
j_call: TRBJ2-6
clone_size: once

cdr3_aa: AWSRSGTNTGELF
v_call: TRBV30
j_call: TRBJ2-2
clone_size: .

cdr3_aa: ASSLGMASGPQETQY
v_call: TRBV5-1
j_call: TRBJ2-5
clone_size: .

cdr3_aa: SVLTQDQGNQPQH
v_call: TRBV29-1
j_call: TRBJ1-5
clone_size: .

cdr3_aa: ASSSQQRTSGSPKQF
v_call: TRBV6-9
j_call: TRBJ2-1
clone_size: .